This T cell receptor beta chain appears in the sequencing data of a study of control samples from healthy donors and cancer patients. The CDR3 is made up of 14 amino acids. Germline V CDR1 and CDR2: GTSNPN, SVGIG (reference sequence). Losses at the gene ends were 1 base for V and 8 bases for J; bases not matched to a gene: 6. Some clones are missing from TCRdb's copy, which holds only in-frame ones; the method was immunoSEQ multiplex PCR. This table has some 160,000 clones, roughly 90% appearing once. The sequencing input was blood. The genes are TRBV30 and TRBJ2-1; 9 bases are shared with TRBD2. This clonotype originated in a man aged 25-40 years in good health. CDR3 coding DNA: TGTGCCTGGAGTGAGGGCGGGAGGGTCTATGAGCAGTTCTTC. Protein product: CAWSEGGRVYEQFF.